The 7 T cell receptor beta chains below all came from one sample that was sequenced in a study of T cell clonality in common variable immunodeficiency. Here immunoSEQ multiplex PCR was the method, and the copy in TCRdb shows in-frame clones only, minus some. This table holds fewer than 65,000 clones with no singletons; the top ten claim under 0.9%. The sample consisted of peripheral blood mononuclear cells. These receptor sequences come from a person aged 18 to 70 in good health.

The sample holds many counts of this clone. The DNA ends 3 residues before the CDR3 does, and the rest of the CDR3 is filled in from the germline J gene. The gene calls are TRBV30 and TRBJ1-6; perhaps TRBD1 as D (6 bases). Germline lookup yields CDR1 GTSNPN and CDR2 SVGIG (reference sequence). CDR3 size: 14 residues. V lost 3 bases, J lost 10 bases, and 16 bases lay in between. The sequenced part of the CDR3 DNA is TGTGCCTGGAGCCTAGAGGGGGACAAATCACCC. It encodes CAWSLEGDKSP. The CDR3 as a whole reads CAWSLEGDKSPLHF.

The table lists this clone with many counts. The read gets to within 3 residues of the CDR3 end, and the germline J gene fills in the rest. The gene calls are TRBV5-5 and TRBJ2-2; D might be TRBD2 (6 bases). The CDR3 loop spans 15 amino acids. Trimming removed 3 bases from V and 1 base from J, with 10 bases in between. The germline V gene has CDR1 SGHKS and CDR2 YYEKEE (reference sequence). CDR3 DNA (partial): TGTGCCAGCAGCTCCGGGGACTGGAACACCGGGGAG. It encodes CASSSGDWNTGE. The CDR3 in full is CASSSGDWNTGELFF. Full variable domain (missing parts from reference TRBV5-5 and TRBJ2-2): DAGVTQSPTHLIKTRGQQVTLRCSPISGHKSVSWYQQVLGQGPQFIFQYYEKEERGRGNFPDRFSARQFPNYSSELNVNALLLGDSALYLCASSSGDWNTGELFFGEGSRLTVL.

In its sample, this clone was seen many times. From the germline J gene comes the end of the CDR3, since the read stops 3 residues before it. V is TRBV5-4 and J is TRBJ2-5, with a tentative D call TRBD2 (5 bases). The CDR3 has 13 amino acids. From germline, CDR1 is SGHNT and CDR2 YYREEE (reference sequence). Trimming cost V 0 bases and J 2 bases, with 5 bases left between them. CDR3 sequence reads: CASSLGTQETQYF. Incomplete CDR3 DNA: TGTGCCAGCAGCTTGGGGACTCAAGAGACC.

This clone has ten or more counts. The read is 3 residues too short to cover the CDR3 end, so that end is filled in from the germline J gene. V and J are TRBV19 and TRBJ1-5; no clear D. The CDR3 has 16 amino acids. Trimming shortened V by 6 bases and J by 2 bases, and 17 bases separated the two germline ends. CDR1 is LNHDA and CDR2 is SQIVND in the germline V gene (reference sequence). The sequenced CDR3 bases are TGTGCCAGTAGCCCTCCCGGCGGGTTGGGCAATCAGCCC. The encoded protein is CASSPPGGLGNQP. The entire CDR3 is CASSPPGGLGNQPQHF.

There are many counts of this clone. The CDR3 goes on 3 residues after the read ends, and that part is filled in from the germline J gene. V and J are TRBV7-9 and TRBJ1-1; D remains ambiguous. Germline lookup yields CDR1 SEHNR and CDR2 FQNEAQ (reference sequence). The CDR3 is 13 amino acids. CDR3 bases read: TGTGCCAGCAGCTTAGTTCAGGTGTCGGAA. It is translated as CASSLVQVSE. The complete CDR3 reads CASSLVQVSEAFF.

This clone came up many times. The read terminates 3 residues ahead of where the CDR3 ends, so the germline J gene completes it. V is TRBV7-9 and J is TRBJ1-3; a possible D gene is TRBD1 (5 bases). The germline V gene has CDR1 SEHNR and CDR2 FQNEAQ (reference sequence). V gave up 4 bases and J gave up 4 bases, with 14 bases separating them. The CDR3 has 15 residues. Here the CDR3 reads CASSSPGFLGNTIYF. The CDR3 bases that were read are TGTGCCAGCAGCTCTCCAGGGTTCCTCGGAAACACC.

In its sample, this clone was seen many times. The read stops 3 residues short of the end of the CDR3; the missing end is completed from the germline J gene. The chain is built from TRBV28 and TRBJ1-5; possible D gene TRBD1, 6 bases. Trimming shortened V by 6 bases and J by 7 bases, and 16 bases separated the two germline ends. The CDR3 loop spans 14 amino acids. CDR1 and CDR2 (germline): MDHEN, SYDVKM. CDR3 sequence reads: CASSQGGAGQPQHF. The sequenced part of the CDR3 DNA is TGTGCCAGCAGCCAAGGGGGGGCCGGACAGCCC.